This T cell receptor beta chain was identified during a study of OX40 agonist ivuxolimab in advanced cancers. As for the study in general: Partial responses occurred in three patients (one hepatocellular carcinoma, two cutaneous melanoma).

The assay was immunoSEQ multiplex PCR, and TCRdb's table has in-frame clones only and misses some. Here the sample spans 35,000 to 45,000 clones, more than 80% being singletons. This clone was seen more than once but under ten times. Germline lookup yields CDR1 SGHRS and CDR2 YFSETQ. V was clipped by 5 bases and J by 4 bases; unmatched bases: 7. This CDR3 is 15 amino acids long. The chain uses TRBV5-1 and TRBJ2-1, with 9 nucleotides matching TRBD1. The material was CD4+ or CD8+ T cells sorted from blood, obtained in a trial of the OX40 agonist ivuxolimab. The source is an adult with an advanced solid tumor such as melanoma, head and neck, liver or kidney cancer. The CDR3 region has the DNA TGCGCCAGCAGTCTGGGACAGGGCACTTACAATGAGCAGTTCTTC. Translating gives CASSLGQGTYNEQFF.